In its sample, the clone carrying this T cell receptor (beta chain) was seen once. What it binds is unknown. It was patients with CD8+CD57+ cell expansion by flow cytometry who were chosen for sequencing. Genomic DNA was employed as the template in profiling TCR beta VDJ and CDR3. Via MiXCR, TCRdb re-called the reads, giving one row per CDR3 protein. This repertoire shows about half a million distinct CDR3 sequences, less than 35% found once; its top ten account for 0.75% to 0.95%. The sample is drawn from a study of CD8+CD57+ T cells in acquired aplastic anemia. Study context: DNA per sorted CD4+ or CD8+ sample ranged about 0.19 to 30 ug, averaging roughly 3.5 ug.

Whole-study findings and limits: Both patients and controls carried the same twenty-nine CD8+ CDR3 sequences.

The TCR sequence derives from a human donor with aplastic anemia. Material for sequencing was sorted CD4+, CD8+, or CD8+CD57+ T cells (not recorded which) from PBMCs.

This CDR3 is CASNAGGGADYGYTF. Written as DNA, the CDR3 is TGTGCCAGCAACGCAGGAGGGGGCGCGGACTATGGCTACACCTTC. This rearrangement joins TRBV2 to TRBJ1-2, with 7 positions matching TRBD1. V gave up 7 bases and J gave up 3 bases; unmatched junction bases: 11. CDR1 and CDR2 (germline): SNHLY, FYNNEI. This CDR3 has 15 amino acids.